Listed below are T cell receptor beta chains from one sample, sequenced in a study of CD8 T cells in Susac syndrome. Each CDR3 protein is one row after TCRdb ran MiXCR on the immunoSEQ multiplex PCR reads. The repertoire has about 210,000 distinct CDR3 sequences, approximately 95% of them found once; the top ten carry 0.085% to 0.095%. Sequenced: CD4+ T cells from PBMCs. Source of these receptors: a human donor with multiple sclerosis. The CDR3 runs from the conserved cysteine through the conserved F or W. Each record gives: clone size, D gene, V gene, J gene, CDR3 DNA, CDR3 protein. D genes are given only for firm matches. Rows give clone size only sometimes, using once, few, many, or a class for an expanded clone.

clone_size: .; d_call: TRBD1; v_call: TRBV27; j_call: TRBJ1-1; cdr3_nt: TGTGCCAGCAGGGGGAGACAGGGAAGAACTGAAGCTTTCTTT; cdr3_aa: CASRGRQGRTEAFF
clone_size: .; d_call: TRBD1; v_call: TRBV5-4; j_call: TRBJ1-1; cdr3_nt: TGTGCCAGCAGCTTGGAGACAGGGGGCACTGAAGCTTTCTTT; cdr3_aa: CASSLETGGTEAFF
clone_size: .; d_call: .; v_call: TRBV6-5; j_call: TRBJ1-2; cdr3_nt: TGTGCCAGCAGTTCCCCAGCTGGCTACACCTTC; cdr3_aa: CASSSPAGYTF
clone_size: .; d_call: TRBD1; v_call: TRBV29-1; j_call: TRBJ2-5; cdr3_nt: TGCAGCGCCGCTGGCGACAGGGGGCGGGAGACCCAGTACTTC; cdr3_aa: CSAAGDRGRETQYF
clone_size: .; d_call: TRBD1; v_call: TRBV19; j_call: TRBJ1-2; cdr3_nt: TGTGCCAGTACCGCCCCCGAGGACAGGGCCTATGGCTACACCTTC; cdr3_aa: CASTAPEDRAYGYTF
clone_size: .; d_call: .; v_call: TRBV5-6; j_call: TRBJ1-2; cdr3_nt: TGTGCCAGCAGCTCGGCAGGCCCTTGGGGCTACACCTTC; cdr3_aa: CASSSAGPWGYTF
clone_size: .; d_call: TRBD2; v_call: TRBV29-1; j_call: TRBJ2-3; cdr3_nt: TGCAGCGCAGTAGCGGGAGCCAAAAGCACAGATACGCAGTATTTT; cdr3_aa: CSAVAGAKSTDTQYF
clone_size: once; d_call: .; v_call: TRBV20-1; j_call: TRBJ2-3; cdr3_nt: TGCAGTGCGACCCCCCGCGGGATGGGCACAGATACGCAGTATTTT; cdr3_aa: CSATPRGMGTDTQYF
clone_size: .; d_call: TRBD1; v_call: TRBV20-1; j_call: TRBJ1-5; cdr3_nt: TGCAGTGCTAGACTCACAGGGGATAGCAATCAGCCCCAGCATTTT; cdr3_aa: CSARLTGDSNQPQHF
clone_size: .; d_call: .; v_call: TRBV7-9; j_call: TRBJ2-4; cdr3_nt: TGTGCCAGCAGCTTACCCCCGCTAAACATTCAGTACTTC; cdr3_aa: CASSLPPLNIQYF
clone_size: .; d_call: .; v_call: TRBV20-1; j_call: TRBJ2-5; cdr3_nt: TGCAGTGCTACGAGGCCCGGGGAGACCCAGTACTTC; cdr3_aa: CSATRPGETQYF
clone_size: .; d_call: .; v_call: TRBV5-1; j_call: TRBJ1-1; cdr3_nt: TGCGCCAGCAGAGGGTCTACAAACACTGAAGCTTTCTTT; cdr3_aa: CASRGSTNTEAFF
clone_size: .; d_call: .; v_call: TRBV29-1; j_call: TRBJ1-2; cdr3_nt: TGCAGCGTTGCACAGGTGAACTATGGCTACACCTTC; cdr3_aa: CSVAQVNYGYTF
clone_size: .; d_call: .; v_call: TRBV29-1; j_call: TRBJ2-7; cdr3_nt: TGCAGCGTTGAGATCGGCTCCTACGAGCAGTACTTC; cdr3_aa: CSVEIGSYEQYF
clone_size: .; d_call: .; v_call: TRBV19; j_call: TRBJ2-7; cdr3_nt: TGTGCCAGTAGTACACCCCCCCAAAGGGGGGGGCTTTACGAGCAGTACTTC; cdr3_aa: CASSTPPQRGGLYEQYF
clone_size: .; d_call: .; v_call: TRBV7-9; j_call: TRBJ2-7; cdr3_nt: TGTGCCACCGGCGGGCAGATCTACGAGCAGTACTTC; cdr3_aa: CATGGQIYEQYF
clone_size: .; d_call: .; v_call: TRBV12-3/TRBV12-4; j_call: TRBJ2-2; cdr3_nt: TGTGCCAGCAGTTTATTCACCGGGGAGCTGTTTTTT; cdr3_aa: CASSLFTGELFF
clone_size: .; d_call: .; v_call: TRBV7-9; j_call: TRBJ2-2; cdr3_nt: TGTGCCAGCAGCGCCCGGGTCACCGGGGAGCTGTTTTTT; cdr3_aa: CASSARVTGELFF
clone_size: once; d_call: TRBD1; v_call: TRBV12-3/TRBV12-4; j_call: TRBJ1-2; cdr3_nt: TGTGCCAGCAGTTCCCGAGGGGGCGACTACACCTTC; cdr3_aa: CASSSRGGDYTF
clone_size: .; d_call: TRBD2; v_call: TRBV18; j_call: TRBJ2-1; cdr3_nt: TGTGCCAGCTCACTTGCGACTAGCGGGAGCTCCTACAATGAGCAGTTCTTC; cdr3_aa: CASSLATSGSSYNEQFF
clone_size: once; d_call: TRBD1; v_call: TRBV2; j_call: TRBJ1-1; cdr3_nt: TGTGCCAGCAGTGCCACAGGGGAACATCCGGGGGGAGCTTTCTTT; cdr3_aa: CASSATGEHPGGAFF
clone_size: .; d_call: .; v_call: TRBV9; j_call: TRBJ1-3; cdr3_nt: TGTGCCAGCAGCGTAGGCGGGACTGGAAACACCATATATTTT; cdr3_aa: CASSVGGTGNTIYF
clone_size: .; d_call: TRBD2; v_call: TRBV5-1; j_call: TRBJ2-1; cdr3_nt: TGCGCCAGCAGACATAGCGGGGGGCCCCACAATGAGCAGTTCTTC; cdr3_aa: CASRHSGGPHNEQFF
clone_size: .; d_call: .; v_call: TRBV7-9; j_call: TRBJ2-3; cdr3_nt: TGTGCCAGCAGCCGAGAGGGTCGCTACACAGATACGCAGTATTTT; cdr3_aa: CASSREGRYTDTQYF
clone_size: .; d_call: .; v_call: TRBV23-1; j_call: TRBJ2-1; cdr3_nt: TGCGCCAGCAGTCAATCCTGGGACGGCATCTACAATGAGCAGTTCTTC; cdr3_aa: CASSQSWDGIYNEQFF
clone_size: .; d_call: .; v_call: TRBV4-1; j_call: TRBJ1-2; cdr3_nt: TGCGCCAGCAGCCAAGATGGGGGGTTCTATGGCTACACCTTC; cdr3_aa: CASSQDGGFYGYTF
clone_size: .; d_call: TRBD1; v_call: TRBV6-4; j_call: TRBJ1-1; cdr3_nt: TGTGCCAGCAGTGATTACAGGGGATCTGAAGCTTTCTTT; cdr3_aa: CASSDYRGSEAFF
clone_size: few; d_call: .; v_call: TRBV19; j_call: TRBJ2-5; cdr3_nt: TGTGCCAGTAGTATCGGGCAAGGTGGGGAGACCCAGTACTTC; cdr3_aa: CASSIGQGGETQYF
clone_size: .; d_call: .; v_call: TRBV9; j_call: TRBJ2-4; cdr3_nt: TGTGCCAGCAGCGTAGCCAGCGGCGGGGCCAAAAACATTCAGTACTTC; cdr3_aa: CASSVASGGAKNIQYF
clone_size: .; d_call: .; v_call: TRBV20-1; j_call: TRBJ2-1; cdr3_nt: TGCAGTGCTAGAGATATTGGGTACGAGGACGGGGGTGAGCAGTTCTTC; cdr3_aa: CSARDIGYEDGGEQFF
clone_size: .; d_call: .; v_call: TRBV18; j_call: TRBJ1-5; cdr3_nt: TGTGCCAGCTCGCCAGACTTCGATGGGAATCAGCCCCAGCATTTT; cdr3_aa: CASSPDFDGNQPQHF
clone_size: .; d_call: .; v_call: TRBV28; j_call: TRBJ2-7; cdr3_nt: TGTGCCAGCAAAAGTCCGCGCAACGAGCAGTACTTC; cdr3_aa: CASKSPRNEQYF
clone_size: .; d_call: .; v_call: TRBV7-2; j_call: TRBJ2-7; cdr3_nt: TGTGCCAGCAGCTTAGTGCTGGGGGCCTACGAGCAGTACTTC; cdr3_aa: CASSLVLGAYEQYF
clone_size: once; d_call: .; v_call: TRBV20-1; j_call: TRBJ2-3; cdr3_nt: TGCAGTGCTAGACCAAACACAGATACGCAGTATTTT; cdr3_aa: CSARPNTDTQYF
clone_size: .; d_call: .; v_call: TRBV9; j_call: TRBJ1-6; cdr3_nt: TGTGCCAGCAGCGTCAGGGGTGCCTATAATTCACCCCTCCACTTT; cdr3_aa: CASSVRGAYNSPLHF
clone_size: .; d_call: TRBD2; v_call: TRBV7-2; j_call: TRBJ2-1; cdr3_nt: TGTGCCAGCAGGCCTCCGGGACTAGCGATGAATGAGCAGTTCTTC; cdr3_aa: CASRPPGLAMNEQFF
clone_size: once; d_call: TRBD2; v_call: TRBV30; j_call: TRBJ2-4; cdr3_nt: TGTGCCTGGAGTATTGGGGGAGGGATGGGTATGGACATTCAGTACTTC; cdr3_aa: CAWSIGGGMGMDIQYF
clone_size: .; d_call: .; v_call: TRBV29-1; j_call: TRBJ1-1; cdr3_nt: TGCAGCGTTGATTCGAGTGCGCAGAGCCTGAACACTGAAGCTTTCTTT; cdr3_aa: CSVDSSAQSLNTEAFF
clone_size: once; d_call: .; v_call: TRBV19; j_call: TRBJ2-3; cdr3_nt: TGTGCCAGTAGTATCTCCCACAGCGCAGATACGCAGTATTTT; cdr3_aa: CASSISHSADTQYF
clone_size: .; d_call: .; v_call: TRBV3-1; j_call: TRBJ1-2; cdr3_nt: TGTGCCAGCAGCCAAGTCGGAGGCTTACATGGCTACACCTTC; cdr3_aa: CASSQVGGLHGYTF